This TCR beta chain was retrieved from a study of blood T cell repertoires in COVID-19. Study context: Specimens from acute and convalescent COVID-19 originated in the United States, Italy and Spain. PBMCs, B-cell-depleted T cells, or T cells were the source of the cDNA or gDNA that made up the material.

The V end lost 6 bases, the J end lost 4 bases, and 13 bases lay between the germline ends. The CDR3 spans 14 residues. Germline loops: CDR1 MNHEY, CDR2 SVGAGI. Original data processing: From reference gene primer amplification, estimates of nucleated cell counts were derived. The data were produced by immunoSEQ multiplex PCR, yet TCRdb's version contains in-frame clones alone and is incomplete. V, J and clone size were drawn from that table, and D and trimming were deduced from the DNA. The sample carries some 40,000 clones, 85% to 90% recorded once. The chain recombines TRBV6-5 with TRBJ1-5, with a possible D match to TRBD1 (5 bases). The source of this sequence is a human donor in a cohort sampled during active COVID-19. Material for sequencing was peripheral blood. CDR3 loop: CASRGGTANQPQHF. CDR3 in DNA: TGTGCCAGCAGGGGAGGGACGGCGAATCAGCCCCAGCATTTT.